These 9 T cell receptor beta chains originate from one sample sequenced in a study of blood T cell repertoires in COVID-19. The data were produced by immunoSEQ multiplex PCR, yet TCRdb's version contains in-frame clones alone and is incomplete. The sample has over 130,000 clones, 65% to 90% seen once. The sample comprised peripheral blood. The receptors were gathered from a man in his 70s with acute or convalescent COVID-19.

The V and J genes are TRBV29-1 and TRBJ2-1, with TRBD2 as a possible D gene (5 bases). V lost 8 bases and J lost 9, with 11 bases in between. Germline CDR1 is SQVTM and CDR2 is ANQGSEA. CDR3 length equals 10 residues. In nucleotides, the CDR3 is TGCAGCATTAGGGAGACTGAGCAGTTCTTC. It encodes CSIRETEQFF.

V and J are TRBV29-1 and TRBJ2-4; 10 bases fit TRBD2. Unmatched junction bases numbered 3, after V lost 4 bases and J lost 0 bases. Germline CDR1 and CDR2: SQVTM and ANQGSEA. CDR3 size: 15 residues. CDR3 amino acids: CSVGTSGLAKNIQYF. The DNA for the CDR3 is TGCAGCGTTGGGACTAGCGGTTTAGCCAAAAACATTCAGTACTTC.

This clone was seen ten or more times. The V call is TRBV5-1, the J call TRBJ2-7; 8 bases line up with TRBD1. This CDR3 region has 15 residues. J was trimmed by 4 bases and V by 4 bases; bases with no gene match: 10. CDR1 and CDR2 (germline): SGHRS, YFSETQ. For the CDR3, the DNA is TGCGCCAGCAGCCCGGAGGGGACAGGACCATACGAGCAGTACTTC. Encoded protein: CASSPEGTGPYEQYF.

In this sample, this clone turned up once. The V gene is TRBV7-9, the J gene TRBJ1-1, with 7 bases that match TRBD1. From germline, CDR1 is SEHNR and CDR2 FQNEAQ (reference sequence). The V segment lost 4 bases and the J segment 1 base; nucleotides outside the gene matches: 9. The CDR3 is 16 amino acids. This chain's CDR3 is CASSSLPGTENTEAFF. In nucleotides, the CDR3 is TGTGCCAGCAGCTCCCTCCCCGGGACAGAGAACACTGAAGCTTTCTTT.

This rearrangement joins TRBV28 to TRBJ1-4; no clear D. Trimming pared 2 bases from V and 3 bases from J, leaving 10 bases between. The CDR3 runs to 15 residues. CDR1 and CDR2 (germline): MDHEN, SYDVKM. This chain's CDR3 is CASSLLSGSNEKLFF. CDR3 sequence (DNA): TGTGCCAGCAGTTTACTTTCAGGTTCTAATGAAAAACTGTTTTTT.

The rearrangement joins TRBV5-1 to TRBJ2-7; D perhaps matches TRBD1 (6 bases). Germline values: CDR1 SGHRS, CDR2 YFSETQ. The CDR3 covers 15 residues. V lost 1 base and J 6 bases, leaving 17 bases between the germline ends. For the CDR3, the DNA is TGCGCCAGCAGCTTGCTTGGGACAAAGCCCCCCGAGCAGTACTTC. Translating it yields CASSLLGTKPPEQYF.

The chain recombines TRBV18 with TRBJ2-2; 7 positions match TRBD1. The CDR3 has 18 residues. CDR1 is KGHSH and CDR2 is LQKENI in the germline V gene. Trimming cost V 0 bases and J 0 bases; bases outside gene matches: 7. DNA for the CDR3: TGTGCCAGCTCACCACCTCAAGGGACAGAAACGAACACCGGGGAGCTGTTTTTT. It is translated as CASSPPQGTETNTGELFF.

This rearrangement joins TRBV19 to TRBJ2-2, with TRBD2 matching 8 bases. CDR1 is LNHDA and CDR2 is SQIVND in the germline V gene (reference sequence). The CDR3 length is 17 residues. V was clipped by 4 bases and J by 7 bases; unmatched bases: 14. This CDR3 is CASSNSLERERVGELFF. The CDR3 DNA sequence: TGTGCCAGTAGTAACTCCCTGGAGCGGGAGAGAGTCGGGGAGCTGTTTTTT.

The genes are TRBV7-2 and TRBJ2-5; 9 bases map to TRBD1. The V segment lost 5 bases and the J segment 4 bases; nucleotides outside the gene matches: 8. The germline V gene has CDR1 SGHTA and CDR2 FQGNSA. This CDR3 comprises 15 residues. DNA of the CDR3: TGTGCCAGCAGCCCGGAACAGGGGGCCGTAGAGACCCAGTACTTC. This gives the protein CASSPEQGAVETQYF.